What follows are 6 T cell receptor beta chains derived from one specimen sequenced in a study of shared clonotypes between healthy human individuals. The method was immunoSEQ multiplex PCR; TCRdb's version includes in-frame clones alone and lacks a portion of them. The repertoire holds hundreds of thousands of clones, with just over 90% as singletons. Cells designated naive CD8 were CD45RO-negative and were positively selected for CCR7, with terminally differentiated effector memory CD45RA+ cells excluded. The sample taken for sequencing was naive CD8+ T cells sorted from blood. The origin of the receptors is a man aged 25-45 years in good health.

About this clone: Compared with germline, one end of the junction differs, possibly owing to a read error. This chain connects TRBV4-1 to TRBJ2-3, with TRBD1 as a possible D gene (6 bases). The CDR3 loop spans 17 amino acids. Germline V gene lookup returns CDR1 MGHRA and CDR2 YSYEKL. In DNA form, the CDR3 reads TGCGCCAGCAGCGTCCGGGACATAATGGTCAGCATAGATACGCAGTATTTT. This sequence encodes CASSVRDIMVSIDTQYF.

The rearrangement joins TRBV25-1 to TRBJ2-1; D call uncertain. This CDR3 has 14 amino acids. Germline lookup yields CDR1 MGHDK and CDR2 SYGVNS. Trimming took 3 bases from V and 6 from J, leaving 12 bases between them. CDR3 region: CASSEAGWGNEQFF. The CDR3 bases are TGTGCCAGCAGTGAGGCAGGTTGGGGCAATGAGCAGTTCTTC.

The genes are TRBV7-3 and TRBJ2-3; tentatively, D is TRBD1 or TRBD2 (5 bases each). Germline assignment: CDR1 SGHTA and CDR2 FQGTGA. Trimming cost V 5 bases and J 2 bases, with 26 bases left between them. The CDR3 extends over 19 amino acids. The CDR3 loop is CASSLPLVGEGPSTDTQYF. CDR3 DNA sequence: TGTGCCAGCAGCCTCCCCCTGGTGGGCGAGGGGCCCTCCACAGATACGCAGTATTTT.

V and J are TRBV27 and TRBJ1-5, with TRBD1 matching over 10 bases. The trim removed 3 bases at V and 4 bases at J, leaving 12 bases unmatched. The CDR3 totals 18 residues. Germline V CDR1 and CDR2: MNHEY, SMNVEV (reference sequence). CDR3 nucleotide sequence: TGTGCCAGCAGTTTTTCCTCCCGGGACAGGGGTTTTAATCAGCCCCAGCATTTT. This translates into CASSFSSRDRGFNQPQHF.

The chain uses TRBV11-2 and TRBJ2-7; D remains ambiguous. The CDR3 is made up of 14 amino acids. Trimming pared 5 bases from V and 3 bases from J, leaving 14 bases between. Germline-derived CDR1 and CDR2 are SGHAT and FQNNGV. In nucleotides, the CDR3 is TGTGCCAGCAGCCTTCTCCGGCACGTCTACGAGCAGTACTTC. The encoded protein is CASSLLRHVYEQYF.

This rearrangement joins TRBV2 to TRBJ2-7, with D tentatively TRBD1 (6 bases). The CDR3 sequence is 17 residues long. CDR1 SNHLY and CDR2 FYNNEI come from the germline V gene. Trimming took off 4 bases at V and 3 bases at J, with 22 bases between the two ends. CDR3 loop: CASSVVAGVVVNYEQYF. CDR3 nucleotides: TGTGCCAGCAGTGTCGTCGCAGGGGTCGTCGTAAACTACGAGCAGTACTTC.